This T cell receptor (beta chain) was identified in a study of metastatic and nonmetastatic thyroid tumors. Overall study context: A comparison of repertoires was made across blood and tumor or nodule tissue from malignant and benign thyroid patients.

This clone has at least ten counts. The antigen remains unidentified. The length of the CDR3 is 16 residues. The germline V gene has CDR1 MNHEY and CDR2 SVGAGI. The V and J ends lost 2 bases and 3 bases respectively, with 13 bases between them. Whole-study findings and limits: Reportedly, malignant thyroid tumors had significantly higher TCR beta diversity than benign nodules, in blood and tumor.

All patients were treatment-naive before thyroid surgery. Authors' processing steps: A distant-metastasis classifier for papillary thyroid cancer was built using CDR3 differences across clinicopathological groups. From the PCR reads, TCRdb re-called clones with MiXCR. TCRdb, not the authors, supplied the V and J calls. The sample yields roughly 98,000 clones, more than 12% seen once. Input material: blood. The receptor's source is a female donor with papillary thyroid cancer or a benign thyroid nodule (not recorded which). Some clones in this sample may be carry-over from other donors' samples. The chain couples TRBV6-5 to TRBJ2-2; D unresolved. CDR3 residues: CASSYDPGRYTGELFF. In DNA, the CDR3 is TGTGCCAGCAGTTACGACCCGGGCAGGTACACCGGGGAGCTGTTTTTT.